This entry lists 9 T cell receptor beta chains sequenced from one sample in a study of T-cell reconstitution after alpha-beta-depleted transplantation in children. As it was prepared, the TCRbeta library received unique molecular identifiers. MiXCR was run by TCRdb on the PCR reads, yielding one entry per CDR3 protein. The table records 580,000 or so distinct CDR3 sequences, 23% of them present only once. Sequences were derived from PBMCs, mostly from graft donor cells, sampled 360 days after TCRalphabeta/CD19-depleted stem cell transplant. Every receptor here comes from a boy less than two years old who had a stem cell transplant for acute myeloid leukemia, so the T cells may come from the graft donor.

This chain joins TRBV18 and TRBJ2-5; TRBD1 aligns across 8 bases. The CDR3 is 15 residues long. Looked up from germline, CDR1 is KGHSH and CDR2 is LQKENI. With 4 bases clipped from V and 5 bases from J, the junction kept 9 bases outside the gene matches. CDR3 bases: TGTGCCAGCTCACGTGGACAGGGAGGATTTGAGACCCAGTACTTC. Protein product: CASSRGQGGFETQYF.

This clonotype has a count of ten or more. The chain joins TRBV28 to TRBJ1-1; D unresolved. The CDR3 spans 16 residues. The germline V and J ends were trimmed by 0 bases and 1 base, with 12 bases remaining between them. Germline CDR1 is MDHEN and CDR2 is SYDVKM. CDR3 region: CASSLWPIGRNTEAFF. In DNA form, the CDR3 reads TGTGCCAGCAGTTTATGGCCCATCGGGAGGAACACTGAAGCTTTCTTT.

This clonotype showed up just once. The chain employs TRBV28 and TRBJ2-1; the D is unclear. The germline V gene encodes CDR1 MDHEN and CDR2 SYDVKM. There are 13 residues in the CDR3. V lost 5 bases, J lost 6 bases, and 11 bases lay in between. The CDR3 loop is CASSRALGNEQFF. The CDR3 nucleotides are TGTGCCAGCAGTAGGGCGTTGGGCAATGAGCAGTTCTTC.

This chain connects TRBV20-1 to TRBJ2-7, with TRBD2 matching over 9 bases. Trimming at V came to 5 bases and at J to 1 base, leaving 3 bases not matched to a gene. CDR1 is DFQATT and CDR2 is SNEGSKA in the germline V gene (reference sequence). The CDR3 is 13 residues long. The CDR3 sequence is CSAWRGGSYEQYV. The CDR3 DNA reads TGCAGTGCTTGGCGGGGGGGATCCTACGAGCAGTACGTC.

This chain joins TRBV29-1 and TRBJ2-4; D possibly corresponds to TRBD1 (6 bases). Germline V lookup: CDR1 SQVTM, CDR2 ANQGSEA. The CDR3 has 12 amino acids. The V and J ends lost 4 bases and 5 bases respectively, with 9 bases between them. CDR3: CSVGWTENIQYF. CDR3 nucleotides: TGCAGCGTTGGATGGACAGAAAACATTCAGTACTTC. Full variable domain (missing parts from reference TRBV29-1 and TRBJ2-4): SAVISQKPSRDICQRGTSLTIQCQVDSQVTMMFWYRQQPGQSLTLIATANQGSEATYESGFVIDKFPISRPNLTFSTLTVSNMSPEDSSIYLCSVGWTENIQYFGAGTRLSVL.

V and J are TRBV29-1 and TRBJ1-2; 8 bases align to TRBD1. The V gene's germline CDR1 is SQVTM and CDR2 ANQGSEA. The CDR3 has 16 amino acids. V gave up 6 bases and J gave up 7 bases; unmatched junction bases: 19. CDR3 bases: TGCAGCGTCGGGCGGCCGATGGCAGGGGGCCCTCGTGGCTACACCTTC. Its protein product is CSVGRPMAGGPRGYTF. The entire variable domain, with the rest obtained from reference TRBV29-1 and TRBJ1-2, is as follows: SAVISQKPSRDICQRGTSLTIQCQVDSQVTMMFWYRQQPGQSLTLIATANQGSEATYESGFVIDKFPISRPNLTFSTLTVSNMSPEDSSIYLCSVGRPMAGGPRGYTFGSGTRLTVV.

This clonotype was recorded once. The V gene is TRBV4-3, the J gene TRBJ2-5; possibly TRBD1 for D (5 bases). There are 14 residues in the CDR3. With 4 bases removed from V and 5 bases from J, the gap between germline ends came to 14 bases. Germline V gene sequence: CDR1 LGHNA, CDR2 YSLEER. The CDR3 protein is CASSRDPGFETQYF. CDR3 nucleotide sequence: TGCGCCAGCAGCCGAGATCCAGGGTTTGAGACCCAGTACTTC.

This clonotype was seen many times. The CDR3 nucleotides read TGCGCCAGCAGCTGGGGACAGGGCAGCACAGATACGCAGTATTTT. Its protein product is CASSWGQGSTDTQYF. The V and J genes are TRBV5-1 and TRBJ2-3, with 9 bases matching TRBD1. Losses at the gene ends were 3 bases for V and 0 bases for J; bases not matched to a gene: 2. Germline V gene data show CDR1 as SGHRS and CDR2 as YFSETQ. The CDR3 consists of 15 residues.

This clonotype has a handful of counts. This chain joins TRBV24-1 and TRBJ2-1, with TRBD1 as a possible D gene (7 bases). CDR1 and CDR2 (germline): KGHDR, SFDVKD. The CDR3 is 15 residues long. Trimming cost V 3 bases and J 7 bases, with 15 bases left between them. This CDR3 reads CATSDPRTGGNEQFF. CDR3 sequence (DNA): TGTGCCACCAGTGATCCTCGGACAGGAGGGAATGAGCAGTTCTTC.